This TCR beta chain is from a study of glioma-infiltrating T cells. Amplification of TCR alpha and beta CDR3 regions from RNA used iRepertoire nested multiplex PCR. TCRdb re-called the multiplex PCR reads through MiXCR, storing one row per CDR3 protein. This table holds 300,000 to 450,000 distinct CDR3 sequences, less than 50% found once. Study-wide results and limits: Gliomas, especially low-grade, showed above-expected tissue-blood divergence; non-neoplastic patients showed below.

CDR1 and CDR2 (germline): MNHNY, SVGAGI (reference sequence). The CDR3 totals 14 residues. J lost 7 bases, V lost 6 bases, and 7 bases had no gene match. Remarks on this clonotype: Its specificity is unknown. A read error is possible here, since a much larger clone lies one base away.

This receptor was obtained from a human donor with low-grade glioma or glioblastoma, undergoing nonglioma brain surgery, or in good health (not recorded which). The sequenced sample was glioma tissue, nonneoplastic brain tissue, or PBMCs (not recorded which). This chain uses TRBV6-6 with TRBJ1-5; 9 bases map to TRBD1. The DNA of the CDR3 is TGTGCCAGCAGAAACAGGGGGCTGACGCAGCCCCAGCATTTT. Amino acid sequence: CASRNRGLTQPQHF.